Each of the 20 T cell receptor beta chains below was sequenced from the same sample in a study of T cell changes during pregnancy in multiple sclerosis. Libraries were prepared by immunoSEQ multiplex PCR; TCRdb keeps only in-frame clonotypes and omits some of them. Among roughly 48,000 clones listed, 85% to 95% were seen once. This material consisted of CD8+ T cells from peripheral blood mononuclear cells, taken in the first trimester of pregnancy. The receptors come from a female donor with multiple sclerosis, enrolled in a pregnancy study.

This chain connects TRBV27 to TRBJ2-7; TRBD1 matches 8 bases. Trimming cost V 5 bases and J 2 bases; bases outside gene matches: 8. There are 15 residues in the CDR3. Germline V gene data show CDR1 as MNHEY and CDR2 as SMNVEV (reference sequence). CDR3 in amino acids: CASSLGQGGTYEQYF. CDR3 DNA: TGTGCCAGCAGTCTAGGACAGGGTGGCACCTACGAGCAGTACTTC.

This rearrangement joins TRBV7-2 to TRBJ2-7, with D tentatively TRBD1 (6 bases). The CDR3 is made up of 14 amino acids. The V end was cut by 6 bases, the J end by 3 bases, with 15 bases between. Germline V CDR1 and CDR2: SGHTA, FQGNSA. The CDR3 DNA follows: TGTGCCAGCAGGAGCCGGGACAACCACTACGAGCAGTACTTC. It encodes CASRSRDNHYEQYF.

The V gene is TRBV19, the J gene TRBJ2-1, with 7 bases lining up with TRBD2. The V segment lost 6 bases and the J segment 2 bases; nucleotides outside the gene matches: 4. The CDR3 loop spans 14 amino acids. The germline V gene has CDR1 LNHDA and CDR2 SQIVND (reference sequence). DNA of the CDR3: TGTGCCAGTAGCTGGCGGGGGACCTACAATGAGCAGTTCTTC. Protein product: CASSWRGTYNEQFF.

The chain uses TRBV2 and TRBJ2-7; D perhaps matches TRBD2 (7 bases). CDR3 length: 14 residues. Germline CDR1 and CDR2: SNHLY and FYNNEI. V was pared by 10 bases and J by 7 bases, with 23 bases between. CDR3 region: CATAEWGGADEQYF. DNA of the CDR3: TGTGCCACCGCTGAATGGGGGGGCGCGGATGAGCAGTACTTC.

This chain uses TRBV19 with TRBJ1-5, with 9 bases aligning to TRBD1. CDR3 length: 15 amino acids. Trimming cost V 2 bases and J 5 bases; bases outside gene matches: 4. CDR1 and CDR2 from the germline V gene are LNHDA and SQIVND (reference sequence). The CDR3 reads CASSILQGAHQPQHF. CDR3 DNA: TGTGCCAGTAGTATACTACAGGGGGCACATCAGCCCCAGCATTTT.

This chain uses TRBV9 with TRBJ2-1; tentatively, D is TRBD1 (7 bases). CDR1 and CDR2 (germline): SGDLS, YYNGEE. There are 15 residues in the CDR3. With 4 bases removed from V and 4 bases from J, the gap between germline ends came to 15 bases. Here the CDR3 reads CASSPGGGQYNEQFF. The CDR3, as DNA: TGTGCCAGCAGCCCAGGGGGAGGACAGTACAATGAGCAGTTCTTC.

The chain joins TRBV19 to TRBJ1-2; perhaps TRBD1 as D (5 bases). Germline CDR1 is LNHDA and CDR2 is SQIVND (reference sequence). V shed 3 bases and J shed 8 bases, with 13 bases lying between them. This CDR3 is 13 amino acids long. CDR3 protein: CASSMGPFPGYTF. The CDR3 DNA is TGTGCCAGTAGTATGGGGCCCTTTCCGGGCTACACCTTC.

The V gene is TRBV28, the J gene TRBJ2-2; possibly TRBD1 for D (5 bases). Trimming shortened V by 1 base and J by 5 bases, and 8 bases separated the two germline ends. In germline, CDR1 is MDHEN, CDR2 SYDVKM. The CDR3 runs to 14 residues. In nucleotides, the CDR3 is TGTGCCAGCAGTTTATTAACAGGAACCGGGGAGCTGTTTTTT. It is translated as CASSLLTGTGELFF.

By share, this clone ranks as medium-sized. The J gene is TRBJ2-1, the V gene TRBV7-9, with a weak D call TRBD1 (5 bases). Germline CDR1 reads SEHNR; CDR2 reads FQNEAQ (reference sequence). The V gene lost 4 bases and the J gene lost 10 bases, with 11 bases spanning the gap. CDR3 length equals 12 residues. CDR3: CASSSPQGEQFF. The CDR3 DNA follows: TGTGCCAGCAGCTCTCCCCAGGGCGAGCAGTTCTTC.

J is TRBJ2-5 and V is TRBV30, with 8 bases lining up with TRBD2. The CDR3 consists of 12 residues. CDR1 and CDR2 (germline): GTSNPN, SVGIG (reference sequence). J gave up 5 bases and V 6 bases, and 5 bases lay outside the gene matches. Here the CDR3 DNA reads TGTGCCTGTGAAGCGGGAGACGAGACCCAGTACTTC. Protein: CACEAGDETQYF.

The V gene is TRBV7-6, the J gene TRBJ1-1; TRBD1 is a possible D gene (5 bases). Per germline, CDR1 SGHVS and CDR2 FNYEAQ. The V and J ends lost 5 bases and 11 bases respectively, with 15 bases between them. The CDR3 has 12 residues. In DNA, the CDR3 is TGTGCCAGCAGCCCCCACGGGGGGGAGGCTTTCTTT. This translates into CASSPHGGEAFF.

The count of this clone is one. Other nucleotide sequences in the sample specify the same CDR3. This chain connects TRBV19 to TRBJ2-1, with 15 bases fitting TRBD2. V gave up 3 bases and J gave up 7 bases; unmatched junction bases: 1. The CDR3 spans 15 residues. Germline V gene lookup returns CDR1 LNHDA and CDR2 SQIVND (reference sequence). CDR3 nucleotides: TGTGCCAGTAGTATCGGACTAGCGGGAGGGAATGAGCAGTTCTTC. This codes for CASSIGLAGGNEQFF.

This clone was recorded only once. This chain joins TRBV7-8 and TRBJ2-2; possible D gene TRBD2, 6 bases. V was shortened by 1 base and J by 5 bases, with 8 bases between the two germline ends. The CDR3 is 14 residues long. Germline V gives CDR1 SGHVS, CDR2 FQNEAQ. The CDR3 sequence is CASSLGGTTGELFF. The DNA of the CDR3 is TGTGCCAGCAGCTTAGGCGGGACTACCGGGGAGCTGTTTTTT.

The J gene is TRBJ2-1, the V gene TRBV30; D may be TRBD1 (5 bases). V was trimmed by 5 bases and J by 13 bases, leaving 18 bases between them. This CDR3 has 12 residues. Per germline, CDR1 GTSNPN and CDR2 SVGIG (reference sequence). The CDR3, as DNA: TGTGCCTGGGCCGAGATAGGGGCTGATCAGTTCTTC. Protein product: CAWAEIGADQFF.

This clone appeared once. This sequence joins TRBV5-4 and TRBJ2-5; 11 bases fit TRBD2. This CDR3 is 16 amino acids long. Trimming at V came to 4 bases and at J to 1 base, leaving 6 bases not matched to a gene. In germline, CDR1 is SGHNT, CDR2 YYREEE (reference sequence). CDR3 nucleotides: TGTGCCAGCAGCACCGGACTAGCGGGTCTCCAAGAGACCCAGTACTTC. Its protein is CASSTGLAGLQETQYF.

V usage is TRBV5-1 and J usage is TRBJ1-1, with 7 bases that match TRBD1. The CDR3 extends over 14 amino acids. Germline-derived CDR1 and CDR2 are SGHRS and YFSETQ. With 4 bases clipped from V and 5 bases from J, the junction kept 8 bases outside the gene matches. DNA of the CDR3: TGCGCCAGCAGCCCAGGGACAGTACGAACTGAAGCTTTCTTT. Translated: CASSPGTVRTEAFF.

The rearrangement uses TRBV10-2 and TRBJ1-5; D is possibly TRBD1 (5 bases). This CDR3 region has 16 residues. The ends were cut back, 0 bases at V and 3 bases at J, with 12 bases in the middle. CDR1 is WSHSY and CDR2 is SAAADI in the germline V gene. CDR3 nucleotides: TGCGCCAGCAGTGAGTCCCTCCGGGACTACAATCAGCCCCAGCATTTT. It codes for CASSESLRDYNQPQHF.

The chain employs TRBV27 and TRBJ2-3; 14 nucleotides line up with TRBD2. The V and J ends lost 7 bases and 0 bases, in that order; junction bases with no gene match: 9. Germline lookup yields CDR1 MNHEY and CDR2 SMNVEV (reference sequence). CDR3 length: 18 residues. CDR3 sequence (DNA): TGTGCCAGCACTCCCGGGACTAGCGGGAGAACGAGCACAGATACGCAGTATTTT. Translated: CASTPGTSGRTSTDTQYF.

V is TRBV13 and J is TRBJ2-5; TRBD2 matches at 12 bases. Germline V lookup: CDR1 PRHDT, CDR2 FYEKMQ (reference sequence). V was pared by 5 bases and J by 1 base, with 5 bases of the junction left unmatched. The CDR3 totals 16 residues. CDR3 residues: CASSLETSGSQETQYF. In DNA form, the CDR3 reads TGTGCCAGCAGCCTAGAGACTAGCGGGAGCCAAGAGACCCAGTACTTC. The full variable domain, in which reference TRBV13 and TRBJ2-5 provide the parts outside the CDR3, is AAGVIQSPRHLIKEKRETATLKCYPIPRHDTVYWYQQGPGQDPQFLISFYEKMQSDKGSIPDRFSAQQFSDYHSELNMSSLELGDSALYFCASSLETSGSQETQYFGPGTRLLVL.

The chain recombines TRBV27 with TRBJ2-1; TRBD1 aligns across 10 bases. This CDR3 contains 14 residues. The junction had 3 bases not matched to a gene; V was cut back by 5 bases and J by 5 bases. Germline-derived CDR1 and CDR2 are MNHEY and SMNVEV (reference sequence). The CDR3 is CASSPGQGNNEQFF. For the CDR3, the DNA is TGTGCCAGCAGTCCGGGACAGGGGAACAATGAGCAGTTCTTC.